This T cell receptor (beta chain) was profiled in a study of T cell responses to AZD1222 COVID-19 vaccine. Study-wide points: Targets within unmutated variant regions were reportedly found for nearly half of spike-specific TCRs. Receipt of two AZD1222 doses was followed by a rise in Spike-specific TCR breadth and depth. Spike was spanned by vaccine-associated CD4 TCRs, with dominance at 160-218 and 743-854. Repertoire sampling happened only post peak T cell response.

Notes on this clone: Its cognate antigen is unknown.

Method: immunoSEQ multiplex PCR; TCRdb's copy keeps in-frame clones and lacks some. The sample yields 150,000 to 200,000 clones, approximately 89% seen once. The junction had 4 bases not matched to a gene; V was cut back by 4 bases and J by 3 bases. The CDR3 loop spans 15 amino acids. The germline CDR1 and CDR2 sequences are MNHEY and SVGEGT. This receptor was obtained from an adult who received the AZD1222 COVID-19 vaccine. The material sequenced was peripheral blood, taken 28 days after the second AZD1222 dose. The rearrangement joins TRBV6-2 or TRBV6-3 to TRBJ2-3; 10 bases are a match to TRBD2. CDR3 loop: CASSLAAGGTDTQYF. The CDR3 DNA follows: TGTGCCAGCAGTTTGGCAGCGGGAGGGACAGATACGCAGTATTTT.